These 24 T cell receptor beta chains originate from one sample sequenced in a study of blood T cell repertoires in COVID-19 (dated by TCRdb to 2018 to 2021). The method was the immunoSEQ multiplex PCR assay. TCRdb holds this immuneACCESS table with in-frame rearrangements only. Some clones are missing; in checked studies, unresolved V genes explain under half, and the rest has no known cause. Across this sample there are some 320,000 clones, with 87% seen only once. The top ten hold approximately 7.8% of the sample. The sample taken for sequencing was peripheral blood. The receptor source for this set is a woman aged 45-60 years who had recovered from COVID-19.

The chain is built from TRBV29-1 and TRBJ2-5; possible D gene TRBD1, 5 bases. This CDR3 contains 12 residues. Deletions cut 4 bases from V and 4 bases from J, with 10 bases between. Germline CDR1 reads SQVTM; CDR2 reads ANQGSEA. CDR3 region: CSVVGVGETQYF. The CDR3 bases are TGCAGCGTTGTAGGGGTTGGAGAGACCCAGTACTTC.

The genes are TRBV15 and TRBJ2-6, with a tentative D call TRBD1 (6 bases). Trimming stripped 3 bases from V and 0 bases from J, with 18 bases between. The CDR3 loop spans 19 amino acids. Germline V gene lookup returns CDR1 LNHNV and CDR2 YYDKDF (reference sequence). The CDR3 region has the DNA TGTGCCACCAGCAGGAACTACGGGACAAGTTACTCTGGGGCCAACGTCCTGACTTTC. Translating it yields CATSRNYGTSYSGANVLTF.

This rearrangement joins TRBV6-2 or TRBV6-3 to TRBJ1-2; D is possibly TRBD1 (5 bases). Trimming cost V 5 bases and J 4 bases, with 14 bases left between them. This CDR3 comprises 14 residues. CDR1 is MNHEY and CDR2 is SVGEGT in the germline V gene. CDR3 nucleotides: TGTGCCAGCAGTCTTCCACAGGACGCCTATGGCTACACCTTC. As protein: CASSLPQDAYGYTF.

V gene TRBV11-3 combines with J gene TRBJ2-3, with 7 bases lining up with TRBD2. V lost 5 bases and J lost 2; bases outside the gene matches: 13. CDR3 length equals 17 residues. The germline CDR1 and CDR2 sequences are SGHNT and YENEEA. As DNA, the CDR3 is TGTGCCAGCAGCCCCCCCCCTAGCGGACGCAACACAGATACGCAGTATTTT. It translates to CASSPPPSGRNTDTQYF.

The chain links TRBV28 to TRBJ2-7; D is ambiguous. Germline V gene lookup returns CDR1 MDHEN and CDR2 SYDVKM. Trimming shortened V by 6 bases and J by 9 bases, and 15 bases separated the two germline ends. This CDR3 is built from 12 residues. The CDR3 is CASSAPSLGQYF. DNA for the CDR3: TGTGCCAGCAGCGCCCCAAGTCTAGGGCAGTACTTC.

This sequence joins TRBV5-4 and TRBJ2-3; 8 bases match TRBD2. The length of the CDR3 is 16 residues. The V gene end was trimmed by 1 base and the J gene end by 2 bases; junction bases not matched to a gene: 6. The germline CDR1 and CDR2 sequences are SGHNT and YYREEE (reference sequence). The CDR3 bases are TGTGCCAGCAGCTTGCGTACTAGCGGAAACACAGATACGCAGTATTTT. This gives the protein CASSLRTSGNTDTQYF.

The V call is TRBV7-3, the J call TRBJ2-1, with D perhaps matching TRBD1 (6 bases). V lost 2 bases and J 1 base, leaving 9 bases between the germline ends. The germline gives CDR1 SGHTA, CDR2 FQGTGA. The CDR3 totals 15 residues. The CDR3 DNA sequence: TGTGCCAGCAGCTTAGGGCAGGGGTCCTACAATGAGCAGTTCTTC. It codes for CASSLGQGSYNEQFF.

The chain couples TRBV7-9 to TRBJ1-5; D is possibly TRBD1 (6 bases). Germline V gene sequence: CDR1 SEHNR, CDR2 FQNEAQ (reference sequence). V was cut by 3 bases and J by 0 bases, with 9 bases left in between. This CDR3 has 15 residues. Written as DNA, the CDR3 is TGTGCCAGCAGCTTCGGACAGTATAGCAATCAGCCCCAGCATTTT. This sequence encodes CASSFGQYSNQPQHF.

This rearrangement joins TRBV2 to TRBJ2-5; TRBD2 is a possible D gene (6 bases). Per the germline V gene, CDR1 is SNHLY and CDR2 is FYNNEI. This CDR3 comprises 15 residues. V shed 3 bases and J shed 5 bases, with 16 bases lying between them. The CDR3 DNA is TGTGCCAGCAGTGACGCAACGGACTACCGGGAGACCCAGTACTTC. It yields the protein CASSDATDYRETQYF.

This sequence joins TRBV5-6 and TRBJ1-5; D not certain. Germline V gives CDR1 SGHDT, CDR2 YYEEEE. This CDR3 is 15 amino acids long. Trimming left V 0 bases short and J 2 bases short, with 9 bases between. CDR3 protein: CASSLGDGGNQPQHF. The CDR3 coding sequence is TGTGCCAGCAGCTTGGGAGATGGAGGCAATCAGCCCCAGCATTTT.

The chain recombines TRBV11-2 with TRBJ2-3; tentatively, D is TRBD2 (6 bases). CDR3 length: 12 amino acids. V lost 2 bases, J lost 9 bases, and 9 bases lay in between. The germline V gene has CDR1 SGHAT and CDR2 FQNNGV. CDR3 loop: CASSLLGSTQYF. CDR3 in DNA: TGTGCCAGCAGCTTACTCGGGAGCACGCAGTATTTT.

The chain couples TRBV27 to TRBJ1-1; D remains unclear. The CDR3 is 14 residues long. Germline V CDR1 and CDR2: MNHEY, SMNVEV (reference sequence). V lost 6 bases and J lost 0, with 11 bases in between. The CDR3 region is CASRPWAMNTEAFF. The CDR3 DNA sequence: TGTGCCAGCAGACCGTGGGCCATGAACACTGAAGCTTTCTTT.

The J gene is TRBJ2-5, the V gene TRBV7-2, with 14 bases fitting TRBD2. Trimming at V came to 5 bases and at J to 5 bases, leaving 7 bases not matched to a gene. CDR1 is SGHTA and CDR2 is FQGNSA in the germline V gene. The CDR3 runs to 16 residues. The CDR3 DNA follows: TGTGCCAGCAGCCAGGGACTAGCGGGAGAACTCGAGACCCAGTACTTC. Protein sequence: CASSQGLAGELETQYF. Combining the CDR3 with reference TRBV7-2 and TRBJ2-5 gives the whole variable domain GAGVSQSPSNKVTEKGKDVELRCDPISGHTALYWYRQSLGQGLEFLIYFQGNSAPDKSGLPSDRFSAERTGGSVSTLTIQRTQQEDSAVYLCASSQGLAGELETQYFGPGTRLLVL.

V usage is TRBV24-1 and J usage is TRBJ2-3, with D perhaps matching TRBD2 (5 bases). Germline CDR1 KGHDR, CDR2 SFDVKD. The CDR3 length is 15 residues. V was clipped by 1 base and J by 6 bases, with 13 bases between them. The CDR3 here is CATSDLGGSRDTQYF. CDR3 DNA: TGTGCCACCAGTGATTTAGGAGGTAGTAGGGATACGCAGTATTTT.

This clone was seen only once. This chain joins TRBV7-3 and TRBJ2-2, with D possibly matching TRBD1 (6 bases). CDR3 length: 13 residues. Germline CDR1 SGHTA, CDR2 FQGTGA. V lost 2 bases, J lost 7 bases, and 8 bases lay in between. The CDR3 coding sequence is TGTGCCAGCAGCTTACAGGGACACGGGGAGCTGTTTTTT. This translates into CASSLQGHGELFF.

This sequence joins TRBV7-8 and TRBJ2-7; TRBD2 matches at 10 bases. Trimming removed 3 bases from V and 6 bases from J; junction bases left unmatched: 11. The germline gives CDR1 SGHVS, CDR2 FQNEAQ. This CDR3 spans 16 amino acids. The CDR3 sequence is CASSFRASGSSAEQYF. The CDR3 DNA sequence: TGTGCCAGCAGCTTCCGGGCTAGCGGGAGCTCCGCCGAGCAGTACTTC.

V gene TRBV27 combines with J gene TRBJ2-5; TRBD1 matches at 8 bases. V was clipped by 7 bases and J by 1 base; unmatched bases: 8. Germline V lookup: CDR1 MNHEY, CDR2 SMNVEV (reference sequence). The CDR3 extends over 15 amino acids. CDR3 loop: CASKRDRSFQETQYF. In nucleotides, the CDR3 is TGTGCCAGCAAAAGGGACAGGTCTTTCCAAGAGACCCAGTACTTC.

The chain has TRBV5-1 and TRBJ1-1; 7 nucleotides line up with TRBD1. The V and J ends lost 4 bases and 2 bases, in that order; junction bases with no gene match: 5. The CDR3 length is 14 residues. Germline assignment: CDR1 SGHRS and CDR2 YFSETQ. The CDR3 DNA sequence: TGCGCCAGCAGCCTGGACAGGTATAACACTGAAGCTTTCTTT. Translated, it gives CASSLDRYNTEAFF.

The chain uses TRBV19 and TRBJ2-1; 11 bases agree with TRBD2. Germline trimming cut 7 bases from V and 7 bases from J; bases unmatched to any gene: 12. The CDR3 has 16 residues. CDR1 is LNHDA and CDR2 is SQIVND in the germline V gene (reference sequence). CDR3 in DNA: TGTGCCAGTACCACCCGGGCTAGCGGGGGGATGAATGAGCAGTTCTTC. Residues: CASTTRASGGMNEQFF.

The chain is built from TRBV6-2 or TRBV6-3 and TRBJ1-5; D is possibly TRBD1 (5 bases). The CDR3 contains 13 residues. The germline V gene encodes CDR1 MNHEY and CDR2 SVGEGT. Trimming took off 6 bases at V and 6 bases at J, with 12 bases between the two ends. In nucleotides, the CDR3 is TGTGCCAGCAGCGTAGGGGCAGGTCAGCCCCAGCATTTT. It yields the protein CASSVGAGQPQHF.

The V call is TRBV10-3, the J call TRBJ1-1; TRBD1 might be the D (5 bases). The V gene's germline CDR1 is ENHRY and CDR2 SYGVKD. CDR3 length equals 13 residues. V was cut by 4 bases and J by 5 bases, with 11 bases left in between. For the CDR3, the DNA is TGTGCCATCAGTGTAGGGGTTGAAACTGAAGCTTTCTTT. Its translation is CAISVGVETEAFF.

The V and J genes are TRBV27 and TRBJ1-2, with 7 nucleotides matching TRBD1. V shed 6 bases and J 5 bases; nucleotides not matched to a gene: 9. Per germline, CDR1 MNHEY and CDR2 SMNVEV (reference sequence). The CDR3 spans 14 residues. The CDR3 DNA reads as TGTGCCAGCAGACCCACAGGGGTAGGGTATGGCTACACCTTC. Residues: CASRPTGVGYGYTF.

On this clone: The sample contains more than one DNA sequence encoding this CDR3. V gene TRBV28 combines with J gene TRBJ1-2; 10 bases line up with TRBD1. CDR1 is MDHEN, CDR2 SYDVKM, per germline. V lost 6 bases and J lost 5; bases outside the gene matches: 3. The CDR3 runs 13 residues. DNA of the CDR3: TGTGCCAGCAGCTCGGACAGGGGGTATGGCTACACCTTC. Translation gives CASSSDRGYGYTF.

The genes are TRBV4-3 and TRBJ2-3; D is uncertain. Germline V gives CDR1 LGHNA, CDR2 YSLEER. V lost 3 bases, J lost 5 bases, and 9 bases lay in between. The length of the CDR3 is 13 residues. In nucleotides, the CDR3 is TGCGCCAGCAGCCATGACTTAGAAGATACGCAGTATTTT. This codes for CASSHDLEDTQYF.